The 30 T cell receptor beta chains reported below all come from one sample, sequenced in a study of glioma-infiltrating T cells after dendritic cell vaccination. Time point described: after dendritic cell vaccination, including at tumor progression/relapse. Data came from immunoSEQ multiplex PCR; TCRdb stores just in-frame clones and leaves some out. The sample has 72,000 or so clones; roughly 87% are singletons. The sample consisted of blood, taken after dendritic cell vaccination. These receptors came from a human donor with glioblastoma.

V usage is TRBV9 and J usage is TRBJ1-3; 7 bases are shared with TRBD1. Trimming took 4 bases from V and 0 from J; bases not matched to a gene: 10. The CDR3 consists of 17 residues. Germline loops: CDR1 SGDLS, CDR2 YYNGEE. The CDR3, as DNA: TGTGCCAGCAGCCCATCCTGGACAGGCTTCTCTGGAAACACCATATATTTT. It is translated as CASSPSWTGFSGNTIYF.

The CDR3 sequence: CASTIGAGGEVEQYF. The CDR3 DNA reads as TGTGCCAGCACCATAGGAGCTGGGGGCGAGGTCGAGCAGTACTTC. The V and J genes are TRBV7-2 and TRBJ2-7; D might be TRBD1 (6 bases). The V and J ends lost 7 bases and 6 bases respectively, with 22 bases between them. The V gene's germline CDR1 is SGHTA and CDR2 FQGNSA. The CDR3 sequence is 15 residues long. Looking up the rest from reference TRBV7-2 and TRBJ2-7 gives the full variable domain: GAGVSQSPSNKVTEKGKDVELRCDPISGHTALYWYRQSLGQGLEFLIYFQGNSAPDKSGLPSDRFSAERTGGSVSTLTIQRTQQEDSAVYLCASTIGAGGEVEQYFGPGTRLTVT.

This clone turned up a few times. This chain joins TRBV4-2 and TRBJ2-1; maybe TRBD2 (6 bases). The V and J ends lost 4 bases and 9 bases respectively, with 16 bases between them. The CDR3 length is 14 residues. Germline-derived CDR1 and CDR2 are LGHNA and YNFKEQ. The CDR3 DNA follows: TGTGCCAGCAGCCCGCGACCGGGGCGGGGTGAGCAGTTCTTC. Translated: CASSPRPGRGEQFF.

The CDR3 coding sequence is TGTGCCAGCAGTTACCTGACAGGGCAGTACGAGCAGTACTTC. It codes for CASSYLTGQYEQYF. This sequence joins TRBV28 and TRBJ2-7; 7 bases match TRBD1. Germline CDR1 MDHEN, CDR2 SYDVKM. V lost 4 bases to trimming and J lost 4 bases; unmatched junction nucleotides: 7. This CDR3 contains 14 residues.

The rearrangement links TRBV15 to TRBJ2-3, with D possibly TRBD2 on 5 matching bases. Per germline, CDR1 LNHNV and CDR2 YYDKDF (reference sequence). Trimming removed 2 bases at V and 8 bases at J, with 29 bases between. This CDR3 contains 19 residues. CDR3 protein: CATSRPNPSGTLSGGTQYF. The CDR3 DNA is TGTGCCACCAGCAGACCCAATCCCTCCGGAACTCTCAGCGGCGGTACGCAGTATTTT.

The J gene is TRBJ1-2, the V gene TRBV30; D might be TRBD1 (6 bases). The CDR3 is 13 amino acids. Germline V gene lookup returns CDR1 GTSNPN and CDR2 SVGIG (reference sequence). The V end was cut by 5 bases, the J end by 6 bases, with 16 bases between. CDR3: CAWDPAGVNGYTF. DNA for the CDR3: TGTGCCTGGGACCCCGCAGGGGTTAATGGCTACACCTTC.

V usage is TRBV7-9 and J usage is TRBJ2-5; 13 bases are shared with TRBD2. Germline assignment: CDR1 SEHNR and CDR2 FQNEAQ (reference sequence). J was trimmed by 0 bases and V by 5 bases; bases with no gene match: 9. The CDR3 extends over 18 amino acids. The CDR3 region is CASSLRTSGGPYQETQYF. The CDR3 coding sequence is TGTGCCAGCAGCCTTAGGACTAGCGGGGGCCCGTACCAAGAGACCCAGTACTTC.

This sequence joins TRBV5-6 and TRBJ1-2; 8 bases align to TRBD1. Looked up from germline, CDR1 is SGHDT and CDR2 is YYEEEE. The CDR3 is made up of 15 amino acids. V lost 4 bases, J lost 0 bases, and 5 bases stayed unmatched. The CDR3 coding sequence is TGTGCCAGCAGCATCGACAGGGGTGCTAACTATGGCTACACCTTC. It encodes CASSIDRGANYGYTF.

This clone showed up just once. V usage is TRBV6-9 and J usage is TRBJ2-3, with D possibly TRBD1 on 5 matching bases. Germline CDR1 is MNHGY and CDR2 is SVAAGI. V was clipped by 1 base and J by 7 bases, with 12 bases between them. The CDR3 consists of 14 residues. The CDR3 bases are TGTGCCAGCAGTTATTGCAGGGCAACCCATACGCAGTATTTT. Residues: CASSYCRATHTQYF.

The chain uses TRBV7-9 and TRBJ1-5; the D gene is possibly TRBD1 (5 bases). V was pared by 8 bases and J by 2 bases, with 10 bases between. Germline V gene sequence: CDR1 SEHNR, CDR2 FQNEAQ (reference sequence). The CDR3 is 13 residues long. CDR3 loop: CASSRDGNQPQHF. The CDR3 nucleotides are TGTGCCAGCTCCAGGGATGGCAATCAGCCCCAGCATTTT.

This chain connects TRBV2 to TRBJ2-7; D unclear. CDR1 is SNHLY and CDR2 is FYNNEI in the germline V gene. The CDR3 is made up of 14 amino acids. The V end lost 6 bases, the J end lost 3 bases, and 15 bases lay between the germline ends. The CDR3 loop is CASSPSEVVYEQYF. CDR3 DNA sequence: TGTGCCAGCAGCCCCAGCGAGGTAGTCTACGAGCAGTACTTC.

A few counts support this clone. The chain carries TRBV19 and TRBJ2-7, with 7 bases identical to TRBD2. This CDR3 contains 13 residues. After removal of 7 bases from V and 6 bases from J, the junction contained 9 bases not matched to a gene. Germline V gives CDR1 LNHDA, CDR2 SQIVND (reference sequence). CDR3 in amino acids: CASKVGAGSEQYF. The DNA for the CDR3 is TGTGCCAGTAAAGTCGGAGCGGGAAGCGAGCAGTACTTC.

V is TRBV19 and J is TRBJ1-5, with 9 bases matching TRBD1. The CDR3 is 14 residues long. Per the germline V gene, CDR1 is LNHDA and CDR2 is SQIVND (reference sequence). The junction had 5 bases not matched to a gene; V was cut back by 7 bases and J by 4 bases. The CDR3 coding sequence is TGTGCCAGTACCGGGGACAGGGAAAATCAGCCCCAGCATTTT. This gives the protein CASTGDRENQPQHF.

The count of this clone is one. This rearrangement joins TRBV7-9 to TRBJ2-1; unclear D gene. The CDR3 length is 11 residues. V was shortened by 3 bases and J by 7 bases, with 4 bases between the two germline ends. Looked up from germline, CDR1 is SEHNR and CDR2 is FQNEAQ (reference sequence). The CDR3 sequence is CASSFGNEQFF. The CDR3 DNA follows: TGTGCCAGCAGCTTCGGGAATGAGCAGTTCTTC. Based on the CDR3 plus reference TRBV7-9 and TRBJ2-1, the full variable domain is DTGVSQNPRHKITKRGQNVTFRCDPISEHNRLYWYRQTLGQGPEFLTYFQNEAQLEKSRLLSDRFSAERPKGSFSTLEIQRTEQGDSAMYLCASSFGNEQFFGPGTRLTVL.

This chain uses TRBV2 with TRBJ1-5, with D perhaps matching TRBD1 (6 bases). Germline V gives CDR1 SNHLY, CDR2 FYNNEI. This CDR3 has 15 residues. V was cut by 1 base and J by 1 base, with 8 bases left in between. In nucleotides, the CDR3 is TGTGCCAGCAGTGAAGGGGGGCGCAGCAATCAGCCCCAGCATTTT. Translation gives CASSEGGRSNQPQHF.

The genes are TRBV2 and TRBJ2-7, with D maybe TRBD2 (5 bases). V was pared by 10 bases and J by 2 bases, with 12 bases between. CDR1 and CDR2 from the germline V gene are SNHLY and FYNNEI. The CDR3 covers 12 residues. The CDR3 loop is CATTGVPYEQYF. The CDR3 bases are TGTGCCACCACCGGGGTCCCCTACGAGCAGTACTTC.

The rearrangement uses TRBV7-2 and TRBJ2-7; no reliable D call. Germline V CDR1 and CDR2: SGHTA, FQGNSA. The CDR3 spans 14 residues. Trimming pared 2 bases from V and 3 bases from J, leaving 11 bases between. The CDR3 here is CASSLSWQNYEQYF. Written as DNA, the CDR3 is TGTGCCAGCAGCTTAAGTTGGCAGAACTACGAGCAGTACTTC.

This rearrangement joins TRBV18 to TRBJ2-7, with D tentatively TRBD2 (5 bases). The V gene's germline CDR1 is KGHSH and CDR2 LQKENI. This CDR3 has 14 residues. The V gene lost 4 bases and the J gene lost 6 bases, with 16 bases spanning the gap. In DNA, the CDR3 is TGTGCCAGCTCACGGGCTAGAGGACTCCTCGAGCAGTACTTC. Translated, it gives CASSRARGLLEQYF.

The rearrangement uses TRBV18 and TRBJ1-2; maybe TRBD1 (5 bases). The V gene lost 3 bases and the J gene lost 2 bases, with 7 bases spanning the gap. This CDR3 has 13 residues. Germline lookup yields CDR1 KGHSH and CDR2 LQKENI. CDR3: CASSPAGNYGYTF. Written as DNA, the CDR3 is TGTGCCAGCTCACCGGCAGGGAACTATGGCTACACCTTC.

In nucleotides, the CDR3 is TGTGCTAGTGGTCCCCCTAGAGGAATGAACACTGAAGCTTTCTTT. This encodes CASGPPRGMNTEAFF. The V gene is TRBV12-5, the J gene TRBJ1-1, with D uncertain. CDR1 is LGHNT, CDR2 FRNRAP, per germline. This CDR3 has 15 residues. Deletions cut 5 bases from V and 0 bases from J, with 13 bases between.

In this sample, this clone turned up once. The chain recombines TRBV2 with TRBJ2-5; D may be TRBD2 (6 bases). The CDR3 runs 13 residues. Per germline, CDR1 SNHLY and CDR2 FYNNEI. Deletions cut 2 bases from V and 4 bases from J, with 8 bases between. CDR3 bases: TGTGCCAGCAGTGAAAACGGGGGAGAGACCCAGTACTTC. This sequence encodes CASSENGGETQYF. The variable domain in full, completed from reference TRBV2 and TRBJ2-5, reads EPEVTQTPSHQVTQMGQEVILRCVPISNHLYFYWYRQILGQKVEFLVSFYNNEISEKSEIFDDQFSVERPDGSNFTLKIRSTKLEDSAMYFCASSENGGETQYFGPGTRLLVL.

The rearrangement links TRBV19 to TRBJ2-7; tentative D call: TRBD1 (5 bases). CDR3 length: 12 amino acids. Trimming cost V 3 bases and J 2 bases, with 5 bases left between them. Germline V lookup: CDR1 LNHDA, CDR2 SQIVND (reference sequence). The CDR3 reads CASSMGPYEQYF. The CDR3 nucleotides read TGTGCCAGTAGTATGGGGCCCTACGAGCAGTACTTC.

The chain has TRBV4-3 and TRBJ1-2; a possible D gene is TRBD1 (6 bases). CDR1 is LGHNA and CDR2 is YSLEER in the germline V gene. This CDR3 is 13 amino acids long. Deletions cut 4 bases from V and 5 bases from J, with 11 bases between. CDR3 sequence reads: CASSPGQGYGYTF. CDR3 coding DNA: TGCGCCAGCAGCCCGGGGCAGGGGTATGGCTACACCTTC.

The chain combines TRBV6-5 with TRBJ1-1, with TRBD1 identical over 9 bases. This CDR3 region has 13 residues. Germline V CDR1 and CDR2: MNHEY, SVGAGI. Trimming removed 8 bases from V and 8 bases from J; junction bases left unmatched: 9. Written as DNA, the CDR3 is TGTGCCAGCGGGTACACAGGGGGCGGAGAAGCTTTCTTT. It codes for CASGYTGGGEAFF.

This chain connects TRBV9 to TRBJ1-6; 8 positions match TRBD1. The CDR3 consists of 14 residues. Trimming removed 4 bases from V and 9 bases from J; junction bases left unmatched: 6. Germline V CDR1 and CDR2: SGDLS, YYNGEE. DNA for the CDR3: TGTGCCAGCAGCCCGACAGGGGCGATTTCACCCCTCCACTTT. Its translation is CASSPTGAISPLHF.

J is TRBJ1-4 and V is TRBV18; 7 bases line up with TRBD1. The CDR3 is made up of 14 amino acids. The junction had 6 bases not matched to a gene; V was cut back by 4 bases and J by 7 bases. CDR1 and CDR2 (germline): KGHSH, LQKENI. CDR3 sequence reads: CASSRDSLGEKLFF. The CDR3 coding sequence is TGTGCCAGCTCACGGGACAGCTTGGGTGAAAAACTGTTTTTT.

The gene calls are TRBV7-9 and TRBJ1-2; TRBD1 is a possible D gene (5 bases). The CDR3 consists of 14 residues. The V end was cut by 1 base, the J end by 10 bases, with 16 bases between. CDR1 and CDR2 (germline): SEHNR, FQNEAQ (reference sequence). The chain's CDR3 is CASSLVLGTSPYTF. The CDR3 region has the DNA TGTGCCAGCAGCTTAGTTTTGGGGACTAGTCCCTACACCTTC.

This clone was seen a few times. The chain links TRBV14 to TRBJ2-5, with a tentative D call TRBD1 (6 bases). V gave up 3 bases and J gave up 5 bases, with 13 bases separating them. Germline V gives CDR1 SGHDN, CDR2 FVKESK. This CDR3 region has 14 residues. The CDR3 reads CASSQGARSETQYF. The CDR3 DNA reads as TGTGCCAGCAGCCAGGGGGCTAGGTCGGAGACCCAGTACTTC.

The V gene is TRBV5-1, the J gene TRBJ1-4, with D uncertain. CDR1 is SGHRS, CDR2 YFSETQ, per germline. This CDR3 is 14 amino acids long. Trimming removed 4 bases from V and 0 bases from J, with 7 bases in between. CDR3 coding DNA: TGCGCCAGCAGCCCCTTTTCAACTAATGAAAAACTGTTTTTT. It yields the protein CASSPFSTNEKLFF.

The gene calls are TRBV5-4 and TRBJ2-1, with TRBD2 matching 11 bases. This CDR3 contains 15 residues. CDR1 SGHNT and CDR2 YYREEE come from the germline V gene (reference sequence). With 1 base clipped from V and 7 bases from J, the junction kept 4 bases outside the gene matches. The CDR3 loop is CASSLTSGSRNEQFF. As DNA, the CDR3 is TGTGCCAGCAGCTTGACTAGCGGGAGTAGGAATGAGCAGTTCTTC.